The 5 T cell receptor beta chains reported below all come from one sample, sequenced in a study of persistence of HIV-infected CD4 T cells. The libraries were made with immunoSEQ version 4 in survey mode. TCRdb's copy holds only in-frame clones and misses some; the assay was immunoSEQ multiplex PCR. The table records around 28,000 clones, roughly 78% of them present only once. Cells were stimulated with CMV-infected fibroblast lysates at about 9.4 ug/mL. Sorted nonresponding memory CD4+ T cells were CD40L-negative, CD69-negative, CD45RO-high. For these receptors, no antigen is known. This sample comprised CD4+ T cells sorted from PBMCs after roughly 18-hour stimulation, obtained from a patient who received antiretroviral therapy. The receptors originated from an adult woman with HIV who was CMV-seropositive.

The V gene is TRBV19, the J gene TRBJ1-2, with a weak D call TRBD1 (5 bases). CDR3 length: 13 residues. Germline values: CDR1 LNHDA, CDR2 SQIVND (reference sequence). Trimming removed 4 bases at V and 7 bases at J, with 13 bases between. The CDR3, as DNA: TGTGCCAGTAGTAGTAGCGGGACCGGTGGCTACACCTTC. Protein product: CASSSSGTGGYTF.

This chain joins TRBV6-5 and TRBJ1-6; D gene unclear. Germline CDR1 MNHEY, CDR2 SVGAGI. The CDR3 spans 12 residues. CDR3 in amino acids: CALRSGNSPLHF. CDR3 sequence (DNA): TGTGCTCTCCGCTCGGGTAATTCACCCCTCCACTTT.

This chain joins TRBV3-1 (or the pseudogene TRBV3-2) and TRBJ2-2, with D uncertain. Germline V gives CDR1 LGHDT, CDR2 YNNKEL (reference sequence). Trimming cost V 3 bases and J 4 bases, with 0 bases left between them. CDR3 size: 11 residues. The CDR3 nucleotides read TGTGCCAGCAGCCACACCGGGGAGCTGTTTTTT. It codes for CASSHTGELFF.

The rearrangement joins TRBV10-3 to TRBJ2-1; D might be TRBD1 or TRBD2, each matching 6 bases. Trimming removed 7 bases from V and 7 bases from J, with 23 bases in between. The V gene's germline CDR1 is ENHRY and CDR2 SYGVKD. This CDR3 comprises 16 residues. CDR3 sequence reads: CAITEGQGLTGNEQFF. CDR3 coding DNA: TGTGCCATCACGGAGGGGCAGGGGCTTACGGGAAATGAGCAGTTCTTC.

This sequence joins TRBV10-2 and TRBJ1-5; possible D gene TRBD1, 5 bases. Trimming left V 6 bases short and J 1 base short, with 10 bases between. The CDR3 is made up of 14 amino acids. The germline CDR1 and CDR2 sequences are WSHSY and SAAADI. CDR3 sequence (DNA): TGCGCCAGCAGCCGCGGGGGGAGCAATCAGCCCCAGCATTTT. This encodes CASSRGGSNQPQHF.